Described below is a single TCR beta chain sequence and its context. Its specificity is unknown. The CDR3 runs 16 residues. V lost 5 bases to trimming and J lost 7 bases; unmatched junction nucleotides: 13. From germline, CDR1 is SGHAT and CDR2 FQNNGV. The data originate from a study of cytomegalovirus exposure and HLA in healthy donors. Produced via immunoSEQ multiplex PCR; TCRdb's table is partial and in-frame only. The top ten clones hold 9% to 14% of a sample with about 90,000 clones, 80% to 85% of them seen once. Study-wide results and caveats: Cytomegalovirus-associated TCR beta chains were listed, numbering 150 to 200. Rarity marked most TCR sequences, yet some public TCRs occurred in many donors. Published work reported that the classifier diagnosed cytomegalovirus status with high specificity and sensitivity.

These donors were members of the roughly 120-subject validation cohort, a group separate from the roughly 670-subject first cohort. The material sequenced was PBMCs. V is TRBV11-2 and J is TRBJ2-7; 11 bases are shared with TRBD1. The origin of this receptor is a woman between 18 and 29 years old in good health and CMV-seropositive. The CDR3: CASSDTQGQGAREQYF. The CDR3 DNA reads TGTGCCAGCAGCGACACCCAAGGACAGGGGGCGCGGGAGCAGTACTTC.